The 9 T cell receptor beta chains below all came from one sample that was sequenced in a study of STAT5B mutations in CD4+ large granular lymphocyte leukemia. Clones were read by immunoSEQ multiplex PCR, and TCRdb kept only the in-frame ones, dropping some. The table has about 29,000 clones, 78% seen once. The sample taken for sequencing was CD4+ T cells from blood buffy coats. All receptors derive from a human donor in good health.

The CDR3 coding sequence is TGTGCCAGCCAGCTCGACCTTACGCAGTATTTT. Translated, it gives CASQLDLTQYF. The chain recombines TRBV2 with TRBJ2-3, with no clear D. Germline-derived CDR1 and CDR2 are SNHLY and FYNNEI. CDR3 length equals 11 residues. The V end was cut by 8 bases, the J end by 8 bases, with 11 bases between.

This clone has only one observation. V usage is TRBV6-1 and J usage is TRBJ2-5; no firm D call. Per germline, CDR1 MNHNS and CDR2 SASEGT. Between the trimmed V and J ends, which lost 5 bases and 2 bases, there was a span of 9 bases. The CDR3 is 13 residues long. The CDR3 region is CASSLTVQETQYF. DNA of the CDR3: TGTGCCAGCAGTCTGACGGTTCAAGAGACCCAGTACTTC.

DNA of the CDR3: TGTGCCAGCAGTTTTCATCGACTAGAAGTAGGGAATGAGCAGTTCTTC. This codes for CASSFHRLEVGNEQFF. The V call is TRBV28, the J call TRBJ2-1; a possible D gene is TRBD2 (6 bases). The CDR3 is made up of 16 amino acids. The germline CDR1 and CDR2 sequences are MDHEN and SYDVKM. The V gene lost 3 bases and the J gene lost 7 bases, with 19 bases spanning the gap.

This clone was counted a single time. This chain connects TRBV30 to TRBJ2-1, with a tentative D call TRBD1 (6 bases). The CDR3 is 14 residues long. The germline CDR1 and CDR2 sequences are GTSNPN and SVGIG (reference sequence). Trimming stripped 1 base from V and 4 bases from J, with 11 bases between. This CDR3 is CAWSGGQSYNEQFF. For the CDR3, the DNA is TGTGCCTGGAGTGGCGGACAGTCGTACAATGAGCAGTTCTTC.

This chain links TRBV4-1 with TRBJ2-2; the D is unclear. In germline, CDR1 is MGHRA, CDR2 YSYEKL. V shed 1 base and J shed 4 bases, with 13 bases lying between them. This CDR3 has 16 residues. CDR3 DNA sequence: TGCGCCAGCAGCCAAGGGCTCGGACCTGGCACCGGGGAGCTGTTTTTT. Amino acid sequence: CASSQGLGPGTGELFF.

About this clone: The junction and the germline gene differ at one end; a read error may be behind it. The chain employs TRBV30 and TRBJ1-1; perhaps TRBD1 as D (5 bases). This CDR3 comprises 13 residues. The germline V gene has CDR1 GTSNPN and CDR2 SVGIG (reference sequence). This CDR3 reads CAWSRPTGPEAFF. The CDR3 DNA reads TGTGCCTGGAGTCGGCCCACAGGCCCTGAGGCTTTCTTT.

The chain combines TRBV12-5 with TRBJ1-5, with 8 nucleotides matching TRBD1. Per germline, CDR1 LGHNT and CDR2 FRNRAP. The CDR3 contains 14 residues. V was pared by 7 bases and J by 9 bases, with 11 bases of the junction left unmatched. The CDR3 DNA reads as TGTGCTAGTGCTCCCGGACAGGGTCTTTGGCCCCAGCATTTT. Residues: CASAPGQGLWPQHF. Full variable domain (remainder filled in from reference TRBV12-5 and TRBJ1-5): DARVTQTPRHKVTEMGQEVTMRCQPILGHNTVFWYRQTMMQGLELLAYFRNRAPLDDSGMPKDRFSAEMPDATLATLKIQPSEPRDSAVYFCASAPGQGLWPQHFGDGTRLSIL.

The chain couples TRBV5-1 to TRBJ1-4, with D unclear. The germline V gene has CDR1 SGHRS and CDR2 YFSETQ. The CDR3 has 13 amino acids. Trimming took 4 bases from V and 6 from J, leaving 10 bases between them. Here the CDR3 DNA reads TGCGCCAGCAGCACCGGGAGGGATGAAAAACTGTTTTTT. Translation gives CASSTGRDEKLFF. Supplemented by reference TRBV5-1 and TRBJ1-4, the full variable domain reads KAGVTQTPRYLIKTRGQQVTLSCSPISGHRSVSWYQQTPGQGLQFLFEYFSETQRNKGNFPGRFSGRQFSNSRSEMNVSTLELGDSALYLCASSTGRDEKLFFGSGTQLSVL.

The chain uses TRBV30 and TRBJ1-5, with D perhaps matching TRBD1 (5 bases). Germline CDR1 reads GTSNPN; CDR2 reads SVGIG (reference sequence). This CDR3 comprises 16 residues. The V end was cut by 2 bases, the J end by 4 bases, with 18 bases between. This chain's CDR3 is CAWSLGASRGNQPQHF. For the CDR3, the DNA is TGTGCCTGGAGTCTCGGCGCCTCTCGGGGGAATCAGCCCCAGCATTTT.